These T cell receptor beta chains were read from a single sample in a study of blood T cells in healthy people across ages. Each CDR3 protein is one row after TCRdb ran MiXCR on the 5' RACE reads. The table has some 1.4 million distinct CDR3 sequences, 42% seen once. What was sequenced was blood. These receptors originate from a woman under 30 in good health. The CDR3 runs from the conserved cysteine through the conserved F or W. Each record gives: J gene, V gene, CDR3 length, CDR3 protein.

TRBJ1-5,TRBV10-3,17,CAISTGQGKGENQPQHF
TRBJ2-7,TRBV6-1,17,CASSELGGAPLYNEQYF
TRBJ1-1,TRBV12-3/TRBV12-4,13,CASSFQVNTEAFF
TRBJ2-7,TRBV12-3/TRBV12-4,15,CASSFRVTTSYEQYF
TRBJ2-6,TRBV29-1,13,CSVDRAWANVLTF
TRBJ2-3,TRBV28,14,CAARTGTSTDTQYF
TRBJ2-5,TRBV5-1,16,CASSLVASGTQETQYF
TRBJ2-2,TRBV9,18,CASSVATGIWMNTGELFF
TRBJ1-4,TRBV29-1,11,CSVYHNEKLFF
TRBJ2-1,TRBV7-2,14,CASAAAGSYNEQFF
TRBJ2-1,TRBV24-1,15,CATSRDTSSYNEQFF
TRBJ2-1,TRBV5-1,14,CASSALGGATEQFF
TRBJ2-5,TRBV28,13,CASSVDYQETQYF
TRBJ2-5,TRBV6-4,15,CASSEGAGPQETQYF
TRBJ2-5,TRBV29-1,15,CSVGRQGRVQETQYF
TRBJ2-5,TRBV7-9,16,CASSSGLAGSGETQYF
TRBJ2-1,TRBV25-1,16,CASSEGSVAVVREQFF
TRBJ2-7,TRBV29-1,14,CSVEGLAGVYEQYF
TRBJ2-5,TRBV3-1,15,CASSQRVGAGGVQYF
TRBJ2-7,TRBV9,16,CASSEYLGTRPYEQYF
TRBJ1-5,TRBV4-1,16,CASSQVSFSGNQPQHF
TRBJ2-1,TRBV27,16,CASRTLRGSSYNEQFF
TRBJ1-5,TRBV6-5,17,CASSYSGRVVDNQPQHF
TRBJ1-1,TRBV10-3,15,CAITPFPGQGTEAFF
TRBJ2-7,TRBV20-1,14,CSATGFRDSYEQYF
TRBJ2-7,TRBV7-9,12,CASSSVGDEQYF
TRBJ1-2,TRBV20-1,14,CSAREVPKTGGYTF
TRBJ2-5,TRBV12-3/TRBV12-4,14,CASSSRGLRETQYF
TRBJ2-5,TRBV4-1,16,CASSQDSGTSVNEQYF
TRBJ1-1,TRBV13,14,CASSLRNTGSLAFF
TRBJ2-7,TRBV9,14,CASSVEVFPYEQYF
TRBJ1-6,TRBV6-2/TRBV6-3,14,CASSYIPLGAPLHF
TRBJ2-3,TRBV2,18,CASTTGLYDSPHTDTQYF
TRBJ2-3,TRBV13,12,CASSLPAGTQYF
TRBJ2-3,TRBV5-5,16,CASASPLAGGQDTQYF
TRBJ1-2,TRBV28,14,CASSFQDRVYGYTF
TRBJ2-1,TRBV28,15,CASSRERGSYNEQFF
TRBJ2-7,TRBV20-1,16,CSAPRGLAGASYEQYF
TRBJ1-5,TRBV6-5,18,CASSYGQGTRDSNQPQHF
TRBJ2-3,TRBV7-2,16,CASRPGGSRSGDTQYF
TRBJ1-4,TRBV25-1,14,CASSGPARNEKLFF
TRBJ2-2,TRBV25-1,14,CASSVGGRAGELFF
TRBJ1-1,TRBV6-1,14,CASTPWGANTEAFF
TRBJ1-5,TRBV29-1,17,CSVSPGTGRTPDQPQHF
TRBJ1-2,TRBV25-1,16,CASSELAGGADYGYTF
TRBJ2-1,TRBV6-1,15,CASSGGQPGHNEQFF
TRBJ1-2,TRBV7-9,12,CASSFTGDGYTF
TRBJ2-1,TRBV7-2,15,CASSFAGGTYNEQVF